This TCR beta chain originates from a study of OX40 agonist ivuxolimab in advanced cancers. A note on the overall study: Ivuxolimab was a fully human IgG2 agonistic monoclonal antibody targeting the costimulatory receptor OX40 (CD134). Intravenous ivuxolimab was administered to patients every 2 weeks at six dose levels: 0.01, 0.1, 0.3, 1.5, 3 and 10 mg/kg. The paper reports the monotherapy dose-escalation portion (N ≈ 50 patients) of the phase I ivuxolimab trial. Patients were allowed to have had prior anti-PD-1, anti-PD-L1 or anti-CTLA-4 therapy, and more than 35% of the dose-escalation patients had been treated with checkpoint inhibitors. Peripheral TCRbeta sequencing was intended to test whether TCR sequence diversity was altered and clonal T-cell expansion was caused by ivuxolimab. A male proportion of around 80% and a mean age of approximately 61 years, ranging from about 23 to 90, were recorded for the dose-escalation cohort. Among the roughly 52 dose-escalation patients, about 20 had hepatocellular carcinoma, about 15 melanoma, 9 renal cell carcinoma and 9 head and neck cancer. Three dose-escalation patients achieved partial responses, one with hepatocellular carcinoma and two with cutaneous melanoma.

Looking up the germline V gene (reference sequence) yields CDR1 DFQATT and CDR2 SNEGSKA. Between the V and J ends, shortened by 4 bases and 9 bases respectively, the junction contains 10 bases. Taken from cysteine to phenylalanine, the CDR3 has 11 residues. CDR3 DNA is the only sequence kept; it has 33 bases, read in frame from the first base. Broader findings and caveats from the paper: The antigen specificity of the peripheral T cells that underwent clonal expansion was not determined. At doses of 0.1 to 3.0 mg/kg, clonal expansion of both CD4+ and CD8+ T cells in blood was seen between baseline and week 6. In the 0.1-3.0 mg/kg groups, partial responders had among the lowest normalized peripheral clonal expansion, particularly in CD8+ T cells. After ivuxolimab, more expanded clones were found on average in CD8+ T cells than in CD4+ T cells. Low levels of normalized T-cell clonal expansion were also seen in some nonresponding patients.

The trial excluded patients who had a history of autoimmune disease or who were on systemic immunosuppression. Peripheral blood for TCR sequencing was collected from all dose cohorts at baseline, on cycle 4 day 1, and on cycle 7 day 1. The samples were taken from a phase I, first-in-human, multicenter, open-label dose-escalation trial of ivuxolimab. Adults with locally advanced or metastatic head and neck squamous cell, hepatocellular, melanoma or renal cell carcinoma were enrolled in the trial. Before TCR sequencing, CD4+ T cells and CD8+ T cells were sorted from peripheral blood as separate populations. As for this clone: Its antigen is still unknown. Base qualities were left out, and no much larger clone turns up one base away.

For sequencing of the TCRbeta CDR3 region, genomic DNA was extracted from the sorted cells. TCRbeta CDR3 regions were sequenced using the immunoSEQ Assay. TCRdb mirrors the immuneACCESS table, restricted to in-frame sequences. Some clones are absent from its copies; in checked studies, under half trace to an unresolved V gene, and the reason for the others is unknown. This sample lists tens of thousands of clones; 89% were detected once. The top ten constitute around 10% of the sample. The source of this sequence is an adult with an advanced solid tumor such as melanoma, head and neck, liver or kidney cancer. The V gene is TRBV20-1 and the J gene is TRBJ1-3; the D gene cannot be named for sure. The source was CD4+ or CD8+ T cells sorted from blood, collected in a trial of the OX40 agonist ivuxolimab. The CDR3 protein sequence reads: CSATPGGTIYF. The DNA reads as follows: TGCAGTGCTACCCCCGGAGGCACCATATATTTT.